This is a list of T cell receptor beta chains from one sample in a study of tumor and adjacent non-tumor tissue in lung cancer. TCRdb reprocessed the multiplex PCR reads with MiXCR, giving one entry per CDR3 protein. The sample records fewer than 120,000 distinct CDR3 sequences, over 75% being singletons. Sequenced sample: lung tumor tissue. These receptors came from a man between 65 and 85 years old with non-small cell lung cancer. The CDR3 runs from the conserved cysteine through the conserved F or W. Fields, in order: J gene, clone size, V gene, D gene, CDR3 DNA, CDR3 protein. A D gene is named only where the DNA matches it firmly. Size is stated for part of the rows, as once, few or many counts, or as a class when the clone is expanded.

J: TRBJ1-5
size: many
V: TRBV29-1
D: TRBD1
DNA: TGCAGCGTCCCAGGGGGGGCCTATCAGCCCCAGCATTTT
CDR3: CSVPGGAYQPQHF

J: TRBJ1-2
size: NA
V: TRBV28
D: TRBD1
DNA: TGTGCCAGCAGTATACTACAGGGGAGATATGGCTACAGCTTC
CDR3: CASSILQGRYGYSF

J: TRBJ1-5
size: NA
V: TRBV6-6
D: NA
DNA: TGTGCCAGCAGTCCCGGGCAGTTTAATCAGCCCCGGCATTTT
CDR3: CASSPGQFNQPRHF

J: TRBJ2-7
size: NA
V: TRBV6-5
D: NA
DNA: TGTGCCAGCAGTTACTCGAGAGGGACTGCCTACGAGCAGTATTTC
CDR3: CASSYSRGTAYEQYF

J: TRBJ2-1
size: NA
V: TRBV20-1
D: NA
DNA: TGCAGTGGGCAGGGCGGCTCAATATCCTACAATGAGCACTTCTTC
CDR3: CSGQGGSISYNEHFF

J: TRBJ2-1
size: NA
V: TRBV7-9
D: NA
DNA: TGTACCAGCCACCGGGATTCGTACAATGAGCTGTTCTTC
CDR3: CTSHRDSYNELFF

J: TRBJ1-4
size: NA
V: TRBV6-5
D: TRBD1
DNA: TGTCCCAGCAGGTCTGGACAGGGGAGAGGTGAAAAACTCTTTTTT
CDR3: CPSRSGQGRGEKLFF

J: TRBJ2-1
size: NA
V: TRBV20-1
D: NA
DNA: TGCAGTGCAACCCCGGATGTAGTCTACGAGCAGTTCTTC
CDR3: CSATPDVVYEQFF

J: TRBJ2-5
size: NA
V: TRBV11-2
D: NA
DNA: TGTGCCAACAGCCAAACTCCTGGCTGGGGGAAAGAGACCCAGTACTTC
CDR3: CANSQTPGWGKETQYF

J: TRBJ1-1
size: NA
V: TRBV11-3
D: TRBD1
DNA: TGTGCCAGCAGGCGGACAGGGCCGTTCACTGAAACTTTCTTT
CDR3: CASRRTGPFTETFF

J: TRBJ2-1
size: once
V: TRBV6-6
D: NA
DNA: TGTGCCAGTAGTTACTTGACGGGCGCAGACAATGAGCAGTTCTTC
CDR3: CASSYLTGADNEQFF

J: TRBJ1-1
size: NA
V: TRBV11-2
D: NA
DNA: TGTGCCAGCAGTTTCGCCAATTCAAGGAGCATTGAAGCTTTCTTT
CDR3: CASSFANSRSIEAFF

J: TRBJ2-2
size: NA
V: TRBV11-2
D: TRBD1
DNA: TGTGCGAGCAGCTTAGTGCGCACAGGGGTTGCCGGGGAACTGTTTTTT
CDR3: CASSLVRTGVAGELFF

J: TRBJ2-2
size: NA
V: TRBV10-1
D: NA
DNA: TGTGTCAGCAGTGACGGCAGTGGGACGATAAACACCGGGGAGCTGTTATTT
CDR3: CVSSDGSGTINTGELLF

J: TRBJ1-1
size: NA
V: TRBV10-2
D: TRBD1
DNA: TGCGCCAGCAGAGACAGGGTCGCTGAAGTTTTCTTT
CDR3: CASRDRVAEVFF

J: TRBJ1-6
size: NA
V: TRBV2
D: TRBD1
DNA: TGTGCCAGGAGACTAACAGGGGGGGATTCACCCCTCCACTTT
CDR3: CARRLTGGDSPLHF

J: TRBJ2-1
size: NA
V: TRBV6-1
D: NA
DNA: TGTGCCAGCAGGCGGAGGGGGGGCGTCAATGAGCAGTTCTTC
CDR3: CASRRRGGVNEQFF

J: TRBJ2-7
size: NA
V: TRBV5-6
D: NA
DNA: TGTGCCAACAGCCCGTGCGGGTGGCCCTACGAGCAGTACTTC
CDR3: CANSPCGWPYEQYF

J: TRBJ2-1
size: once
V: TRBV12-3/TRBV12-4
D: TRBD2
DNA: TGTGCCAGCAGACTAGCGAGGTGCTCGGATGAGCAGTTCTTC
CDR3: CASRLARCSDEQFF

J: TRBJ2-3
size: NA
V: TRBV12-3/TRBV12-4
D: TRBD1
DNA: TGTGCCAGCGGTTTGGTCCGGGACAGGGAAGGGGAGTTTTATTTGCCGCAGTATTTT
CDR3: CASGLVRDREGEFYLPQYF

J: TRBJ2-1
size: NA
V: TRBV12-3/TRBV12-4
D: NA
DNA: TGTGCTAGCAGTTTAGTTTCTGGGACCCCGCAGTTCTTC
CDR3: CASSLVSGTPQFF

J: TRBJ2-2
size: NA
V: TRBV13
D: NA
DNA: TGTGCCAGCAGCTTAGGGACAGGTTCGGTCACCGAGGAGTTGTTTTTT
CDR3: CASSLGTGSVTEELFF

J: TRBJ2-5
size: NA
V: TRBV9
D: TRBD2
DNA: TGTGCCAGCGGCGTAGGGGGACTAGCTGGGGAGACCCAGTACTTC
CDR3: CASGVGGLAGETQYF

J: TRBJ2-7
size: NA
V: TRBV6-6
D: NA
DNA: TGTGCCATCACAGGCTTCCGCGAGCAGTATTTC
CDR3: CAITGFREQYF

J: TRBJ1-2
size: NA
V: TRBV4-2
D: NA
DNA: TGTGCCAGCAGCCAAGAACCAGGGGCTTATGGCTACACCTTT
CDR3: CASSQEPGAYGYTF

J: TRBJ1-5
size: NA
V: TRBV30
D: NA
DNA: TGTGCCTGGAGTACTACAGGAGTCGATATCTATAGCAATCCGCCCCAGCATTTT
CDR3: CAWSTTGVDIYSNPPQHF

J: TRBJ2-7
size: once
V: TRBV4-1
D: NA
DNA: TGCGCTAGCGGTCTCCTGGACAGGAACTACGAGCAGTACTTC
CDR3: CASGLLDRNYEQYF

J: TRBJ2-4
size: NA
V: TRBV28
D: NA
DNA: TGTTCCAGCAGTTTATGGCGCTTAGCCAAAAACATTCAGTACTTC
CDR3: CSSSLWRLAKNIQYF

J: TRBJ1-5
size: NA
V: TRBV12-3/TRBV12-4
D: NA
DNA: TGTGTCAGCAGTTTAGAGGGAAATAGCAATCAACCCCAGCATTTT
CDR3: CVSSLEGNSNQPQHF

J: TRBJ1-1
size: NA
V: TRBV29-1
D: NA
DNA: TGCAGCGTTGCTGAGGGATTGAACACCGAAGCTTTCTTT
CDR3: CSVAEGLNTEAFF

J: TRBJ2-5
size: NA
V: TRBV12-3/TRBV12-4
D: NA
DNA: TGTGCCAGCAGCCCTTGGGCAGGGGTCGCAGGAGGGACCCAGTACTTC
CDR3: CASSPWAGVAGGTQYF

J: TRBJ1-2
size: NA
V: TRBV29-1
D: NA
DNA: TGCAGCGTGGATATAGGGGGTTCTGACCCTAACTATGGTTACACCTTC
CDR3: CSVDIGGSDPNYGYTF

J: TRBJ2-1
size: NA
V: TRBV20-1
D: NA
DNA: TGCAGTGCTATAACAGGGTTCAATGAGCAGTTCTTC
CDR3: CSAITGFNEQFF

J: TRBJ2-2
size: NA
V: TRBV11-2
D: TRBD2
DNA: TGTGCCGGCAACCACCTAGCGGGGGGGACCGGGCAGCTGTTTTTT
CDR3: CAGNHLAGGTGQLFF

J: TRBJ1-1
size: once
V: TRBV4-3
D: NA
DNA: TGCGCCAGCAGCCAAACATCAGTAGGTATGGGCACTGAAGCTTTCTTT
CDR3: CASSQTSVGMGTEAFF

J: TRBJ1-2
size: NA
V: TRBV5-6
D: NA
DNA: TGTGCCAACAGCAAAATCGACAGAGCTAACTATGACTACACCTTC
CDR3: CANSKIDRANYDYTF

J: TRBJ1-1
size: NA
V: TRBV4-2
D: NA
DNA: TGTGCCAGCAGTCGGACAGATTCTATTGGAGCTCTCTTT
CDR3: CASSRTDSIGALF

J: TRBJ2-7
size: once
V: TRBV6-2/TRBV6-3
D: NA
DNA: TGTGCCAGCAGGTACGGTACCAGGGGATATTACTCCTACGAGCAGTACTTC
CDR3: CASRYGTRGYYSYEQYF

J: TRBJ1-2
size: NA
V: TRBV4-1
D: TRBD1
DNA: TGCGCCAGCAGCCAGGAGACAGGGCCCTATGGCTACACCTTC
CDR3: CASSQETGPYGYTF

J: TRBJ2-3
size: NA
V: TRBV12-3/TRBV12-4
D: NA
DNA: TGTGTCAGCAGTATTAAAGATACGCACTACTTT
CDR3: CVSSIKDTHYF

J: TRBJ2-5
size: NA
V: TRBV28
D: NA
DNA: TGTGCCAGCAGAAGACTAGTGGGAGTTTGGGAGACCCAATACTTC
CDR3: CASRRLVGVWETQYF

J: TRBJ2-1
size: NA
V: TRBV10-1
D: TRBD1
DNA: TGCGTCAGGAGTCGGACAGGGCCCTATTACAACGAGCAGTTCTTC
CDR3: CVRSRTGPYYNEQFF

J: TRBJ2-7
size: NA
V: TRBV10-3
D: NA
DNA: TGTGCCATCAGTGGGGAAGTCCGAAGGTCCTACGTGCAGTACTTC
CDR3: CAISGEVRRSYVQYF

J: TRBJ2-3
size: NA
V: TRBV6-2/TRBV6-3
D: NA
DNA: TGTGCCAGCACTTCGGGATCAGGACAGCCTATCACAGATACGCAGTATTTT
CDR3: CASTSGSGQPITDTQYF

J: TRBJ1-5
size: NA
V: TRBV29-1
D: NA
DNA: TGCAGCGTTGAAAGGGACAAGGGTAATCAGCCCCAGCATTTT
CDR3: CSVERDKGNQPQHF

J: TRBJ2-3
size: NA
V: TRBV28
D: TRBD2
DNA: TGTGCCAGCAGTTTATGGAATAGCGGGAGCAGCACAGATACGCAGTATTTT
CDR3: CASSLWNSGSSTDTQYF

J: TRBJ2-7
size: NA
V: TRBV12-3/TRBV12-4
D: TRBD2
DNA: TGTGCCAGCACCTCGGGACCGGGAGGGGAGCACTACTTC
CDR3: CASTSGPGGEHYF

J: TRBJ2-5
size: NA
V: TRBV4-3
D: NA
DNA: TGCGCCAGCAGCCAAGCCAGAGTGGTGGGACAAGAAACCCAGTACTTC
CDR3: CASSQARVVGQETQYF

J: TRBJ2-2
size: once
V: TRBV4-3
D: TRBD1
DNA: TGCGGCAGCAACCACAGGGGGCTGGTCGGGGAGCTGTTTTTT
CDR3: CGSNHRGLVGELFF

J: TRBJ2-7
size: NA
V: TRBV28
D: NA
DNA: TGTGCCATCAGCCGGATCGGACGGCCGAGCTCCTACGAGCAGTACTTC
CDR3: CAISRIGRPSSYEQYF

J: TRBJ2-5
size: NA
V: TRBV6-2/TRBV6-3
D: NA
DNA: TGTGCCACCAGTTATGACGAGAGAGCGGAGACCCAGTACTTC
CDR3: CATSYDERAETQYF

J: TRBJ1-1
size: NA
V: TRBV10-3
D: NA
DNA: TGTGCCATCAATGAACCTCAGGGGCAGGTCACTGAAGCTTCCTTT
CDR3: CAINEPQGQVTEASF

J: TRBJ1-1
size: NA
V: TRBV6-5
D: TRBD1
DNA: TGTGCCAGCTGCCAGATAGGGGGCCGTCGTGAAGCTTTCTTT
CDR3: CASCQIGGRREAFF

J: TRBJ2-1
size: once
V: TRBV6-2/TRBV6-3
D: NA
DNA: TGTGGCAGCAGTTCTACAACTCCGCGCGCGGAATTCTTC
CDR3: CGSSSTTPRAEFF

J: TRBJ2-7
size: NA
V: TRBV29-1
D: TRBD2
DNA: TGTAGCCTTGAAGATCGGGGGGGAGTCAGCTCCTACGAGCAGTACTTC
CDR3: CSLEDRGGVSSYEQYF

J: TRBJ2-7
size: NA
V: TRBV18
D: TRBD1
DNA: TGTGCCAGGTCAATCCGACAGGGGCTGAACGAGCACTACTTC
CDR3: CARSIRQGLNEHYF